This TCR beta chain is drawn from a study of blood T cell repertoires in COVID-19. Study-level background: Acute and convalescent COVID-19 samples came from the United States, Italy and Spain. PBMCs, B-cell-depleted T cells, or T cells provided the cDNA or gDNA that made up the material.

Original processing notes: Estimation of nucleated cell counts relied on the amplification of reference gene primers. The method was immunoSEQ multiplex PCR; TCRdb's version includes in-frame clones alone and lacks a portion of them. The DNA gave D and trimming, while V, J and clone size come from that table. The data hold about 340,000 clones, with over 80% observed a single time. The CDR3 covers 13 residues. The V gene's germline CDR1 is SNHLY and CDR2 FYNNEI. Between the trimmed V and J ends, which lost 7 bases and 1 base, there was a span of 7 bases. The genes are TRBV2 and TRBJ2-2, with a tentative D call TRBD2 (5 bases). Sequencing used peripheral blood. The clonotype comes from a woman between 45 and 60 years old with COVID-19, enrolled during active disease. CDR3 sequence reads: CASIAGNTGELFF. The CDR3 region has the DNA TGTGCCAGCATTGCGGGGAACACCGGGGAGCTGTTTTTT. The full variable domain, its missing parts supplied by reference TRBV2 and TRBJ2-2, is EPEVTQTPSHQVTQMGQEVILRCVPISNHLYFYWYRQILGQKVEFLVSFYNNEISEKSEIFDDQFSVERPDGSNFTLKIRSTKLEDSAMYFCASIAGNTGELFFGEGSRLTVL.